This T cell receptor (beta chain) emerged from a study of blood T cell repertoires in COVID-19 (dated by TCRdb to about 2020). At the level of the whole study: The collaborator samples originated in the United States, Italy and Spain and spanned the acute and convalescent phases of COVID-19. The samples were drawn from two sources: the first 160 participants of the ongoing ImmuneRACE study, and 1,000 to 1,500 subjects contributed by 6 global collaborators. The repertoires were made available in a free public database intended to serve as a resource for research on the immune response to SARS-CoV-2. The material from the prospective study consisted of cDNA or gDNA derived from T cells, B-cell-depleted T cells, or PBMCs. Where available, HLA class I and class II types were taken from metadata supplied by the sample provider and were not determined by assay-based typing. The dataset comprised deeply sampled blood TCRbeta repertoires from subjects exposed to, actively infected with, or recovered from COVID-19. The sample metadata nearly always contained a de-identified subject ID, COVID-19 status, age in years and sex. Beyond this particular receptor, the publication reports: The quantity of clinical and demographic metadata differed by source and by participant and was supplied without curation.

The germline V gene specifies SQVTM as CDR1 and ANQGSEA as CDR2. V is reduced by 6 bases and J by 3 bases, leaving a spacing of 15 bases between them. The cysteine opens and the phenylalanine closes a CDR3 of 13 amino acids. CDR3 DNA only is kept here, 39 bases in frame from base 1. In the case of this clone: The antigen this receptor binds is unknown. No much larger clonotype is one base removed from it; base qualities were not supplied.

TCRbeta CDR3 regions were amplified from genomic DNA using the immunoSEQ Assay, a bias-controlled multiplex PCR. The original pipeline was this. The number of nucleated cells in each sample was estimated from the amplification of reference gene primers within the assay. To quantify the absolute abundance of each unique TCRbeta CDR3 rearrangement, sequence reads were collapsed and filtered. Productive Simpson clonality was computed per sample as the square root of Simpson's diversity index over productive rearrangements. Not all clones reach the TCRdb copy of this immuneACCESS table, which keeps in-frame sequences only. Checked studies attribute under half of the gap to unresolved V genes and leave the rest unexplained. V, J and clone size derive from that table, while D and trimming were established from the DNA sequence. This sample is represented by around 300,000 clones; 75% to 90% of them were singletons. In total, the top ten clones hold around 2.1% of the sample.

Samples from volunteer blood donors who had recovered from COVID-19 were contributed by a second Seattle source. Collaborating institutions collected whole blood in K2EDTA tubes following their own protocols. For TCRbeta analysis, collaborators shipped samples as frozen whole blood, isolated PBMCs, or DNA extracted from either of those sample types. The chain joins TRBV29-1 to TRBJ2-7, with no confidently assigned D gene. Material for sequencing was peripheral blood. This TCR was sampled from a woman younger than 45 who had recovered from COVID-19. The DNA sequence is TGCAGCGTGCTTCCGACAAGACACTACGAGCAGTACTTC. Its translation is CSVLPTRHYEQYF.